This T cell receptor (beta chain) appears in the sequencing data of a study of cytomegalovirus exposure and HLA in healthy donors. V gave up 1 base and J gave up 3 bases, with 19 bases separating them. Looked up from germline, CDR1 is SGHTA and CDR2 is FQGNSA. The CDR3 is made up of 17 amino acids. The PCR made use of 60 Vbeta and 13 Jbeta primers. This table comes from immunoSEQ multiplex PCR, and its TCRdb copy is limited to in-frame clones, with some not included. The table shows over 200,000 clones, with around 89% occurring only once. The chain uses TRBV7-2 and TRBJ2-7; tentatively, D is TRBD2 (5 bases). Sequences were obtained from PBMCs. This clonotype was obtained from a woman in her late teens or twenties in good health and CMV-seronegative. The CDR3 sequence: CASSLVIWIGRSYEQYF. CDR3 coding DNA: TGTGCCAGCAGCTTAGTTATTTGGATAGGGAGAAGCTACGAGCAGTACTTC.